This T cell receptor (beta chain) was retrieved from a study of Ad26.COV2.S vaccination and SARS-CoV-2 variants (dated by TCRdb to 2020 to 2022). As for the study more broadly: Donors in the vaccine arm were drawn from COV1001, a phase I-IIa trial of Ad26.COV2.S in healthy adults that was multicentre, randomized, double-blind and placebo-controlled. Ad26.COV2.S was administered intramuscularly at a dose of 5x10^10 or 1x10^11 viral particles, either as one shot or as two shots given 56 days apart. Sequencing of the TCRbeta repertoire served to evaluate the specificity and breadth of SARS-CoV-2-reactive T cell receptors following Ad26.COV2.S vaccination. The TCR-sequenced set comprised roughly 30 samples: roughly 19 Ad26.COV2.S vaccine recipients, 5 placebo recipients and 8 SARS-CoV-2 convalescent individuals. Trial participants were randomized into five groups of five: low-dose or high-dose Ad26.COV2.S given once or twice, or placebo on both occasions. Blinding of investigators to trial group allocation was maintained during experiments and outcome assessment. The paper's findings and limits, for the study overall: Vaccine and placebo recipients had similar non-spike TCR breadth, a finding consistent with the vaccine containing only spike. The authors noted that total T cell responses may have been underestimated by the TCR breadth and depth analyses. Ad26.COV2.S recipients had higher spike-specific TCR breadth than placebo recipients (P = 0.0014). The study lacked the statistical power to compare responses across vaccine doses or regimens. After vaccination, substantial breadth of spike-specific CD8+ and CD4+ T cell responses was reported.

For CDR1 and CDR2, the germline V gene lists SGHRS and YFSETQ. The CDR3 has 15 amino acids, counting the end cysteine and phenylalanine. Only CDR3 DNA is held: 45 bases, read in frame from base 1. The junction shows trimming of 2 bases on V and 6 bases on J, and the gene matches do not reach 6 bases of it. The immunoSEQ Assay was the method used to sequence TCRbeta CDR3 regions. After extraction, genomic DNA underwent amplification by bias-controlled multiplex PCR, followed by high-throughput sequencing. Concerning the study's data processing: Collapsing and filtering of sequences were performed to quantify the absolute abundance of each unique TCRbeta CDR3 region. T cell fraction was estimated by normalizing TCRbeta template counts to usable DNA, with usable DNA measured through amplification of reference genes found in all nucleated cells. Repertoire TCRs were annotated as SARS-CoV-2-specific when V gene, CDR3 amino acid sequence and J gene were exactly matched to a known reactive TCR set. The reference SARS-CoV-2 TCR set was obtained from MIRA and was filtered for enrichment in COVID-19-positive ImmuneCODE repertoires, whereby public or cross-reactive TCRs were removed. Using the MIRA antigens, annotated TCRs were further analysed by specific ORF or by position within an ORF. Depth was the summed frequency of annotated unique rearrangements, while breadth was defined as annotated unique rearrangements over total unique productive rearrangements. TCR breadth was compared between groups using two-sided Wilcoxon rank-sum tests. TCRdb provides this immuneACCESS table in a form limited to in-frame rearrangements. Some clones are lacking; in checked studies, under half of them reflect an unresolved V gene, and why the rest are absent is not known. V, J and clone size were drawn from that table, and D and trimming were deduced from the DNA. For this sample the table gives approximately 300,000 clones, of which 86% were detected only once. The leading ten clones occupy under 2% of the sample.

This specimen's treatment or condition label, interpreted: about 20 received Ad26.COV2.S at low or high dose, single or two shots; 5 received placebo; per-sample allocation not given. For vaccine and placebo recipients, the sequenced repertoires came from samples collected on day 63 after the first injection. In Cohort 1b, 25 adults aged 18-55 years were enrolled at a single site in Boston, USA, between 29 July and 7 August 2020. As a vaccine, Ad26.COV2.S was a replication-incompetent adenovirus type 26 vector that expressed a prefusion-stabilized SARS-CoV-2 spike protein derived from the original Wuhan strain. On this clone: The clone's antigen remains unknown. It has no much larger one-base neighbor in the sample; base qualities were not kept.

The sequence came from a person aged 18 to 59 who received the Ad26.COV2.S COVID-19 vaccine or a placebo. The sample here was peripheral blood, taken in a trial of Ad26.COV2.S vaccine versus placebo. Recombination connected TRBV5-1 to TRBJ2-3, and 10 junctional nucleotides match TRBD1. The DNA sequence is TGCGCCAGCAGCTTACGACAGGGGGCAGGGGATACGCAGTATTTT. It translates as CASSLRQGAGDTQYF.